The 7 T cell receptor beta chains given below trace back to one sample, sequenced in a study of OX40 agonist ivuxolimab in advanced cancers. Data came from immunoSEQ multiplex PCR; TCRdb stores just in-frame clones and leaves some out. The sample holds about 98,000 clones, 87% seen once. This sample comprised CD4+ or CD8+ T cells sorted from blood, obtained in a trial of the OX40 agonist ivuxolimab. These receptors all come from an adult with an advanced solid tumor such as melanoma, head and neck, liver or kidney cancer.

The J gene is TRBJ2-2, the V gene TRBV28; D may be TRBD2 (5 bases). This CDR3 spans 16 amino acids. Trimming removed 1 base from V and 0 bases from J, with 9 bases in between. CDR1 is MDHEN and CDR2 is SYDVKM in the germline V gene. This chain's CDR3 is CASSLSGWTNTGELFF. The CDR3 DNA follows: TGTGCCAGCAGTTTATCGGGGTGGACGAACACCGGGGAGCTGTTTTTT.

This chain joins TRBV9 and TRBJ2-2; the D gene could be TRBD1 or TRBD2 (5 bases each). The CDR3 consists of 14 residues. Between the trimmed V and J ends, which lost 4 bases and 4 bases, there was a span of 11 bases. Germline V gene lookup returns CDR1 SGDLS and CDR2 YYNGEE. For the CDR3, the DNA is TGTGCCAGCAGCCTGGGACCTGGCACCGGGGAGCTGTTTTTT. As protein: CASSLGPGTGELFF. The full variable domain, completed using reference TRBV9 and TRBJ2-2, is DSGVTQTPKHLITATGQRVTLRCSPRSGDLSVYWYQQSLDQGLQFLIQYYNGEERAKGNILERFSAQQFPDLHSELNLSSLELGDSALYFCASSLGPGTGELFFGEGSRLTVL.

CDR3 DNA sequence: TGTGCCAGCAGCTTACTCGGGAGCTCCAAAAACATTCAGTACTTC. Residues: CASSLLGSSKNIQYF. The V call is TRBV7-9, the J call TRBJ2-4, with a weak D call TRBD2 (6 bases). This CDR3 is built from 15 residues. Trimming took 2 bases from V and 2 from J, leaving 10 bases between them. Germline-derived CDR1 and CDR2 are SEHNR and FQNEAQ (reference sequence).

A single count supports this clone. The CDR3 DNA reads TGCGCCAGCAGCAGGACAGGGCAGTACGGCACTGAAGCTTTCTTT. It translates to CASSRTGQYGTEAFF. The chain carries TRBV5-1 and TRBJ1-1, with 8 bases fitting TRBD1. The germline CDR1 and CDR2 sequences are SGHRS and YFSETQ. The CDR3 consists of 15 residues. Trimming at V came to 4 bases and at J to 4 bases, leaving 9 bases not matched to a gene.

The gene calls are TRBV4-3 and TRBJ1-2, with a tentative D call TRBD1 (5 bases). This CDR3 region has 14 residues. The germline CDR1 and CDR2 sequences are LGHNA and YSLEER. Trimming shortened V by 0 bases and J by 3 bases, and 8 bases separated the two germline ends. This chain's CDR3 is CASSQDEGHYGYTF. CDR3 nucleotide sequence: TGCGCCAGCAGCCAAGATGAGGGGCACTATGGCTACACCTTC.

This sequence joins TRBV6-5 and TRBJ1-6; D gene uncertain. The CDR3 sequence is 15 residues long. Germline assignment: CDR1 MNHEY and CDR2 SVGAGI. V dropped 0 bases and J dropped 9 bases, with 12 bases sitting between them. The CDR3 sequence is CASSYSTGVGSPLHF. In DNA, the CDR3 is TGTGCCAGCAGTTACTCGACTGGGGTTGGTTCACCCCTCCACTTT.

CDR3 sequence reads: CASSPQSGLAGGPGGELFF. DNA for the CDR3: TGTGCCAGCAGCCCCCAGTCGGGGCTAGCGGGGGGGCCTGGCGGGGAGCTGTTTTTT. The rearrangement links TRBV9 to TRBJ2-2; the match to TRBD2 covers 12 bases. Germline-derived CDR1 and CDR2 are SGDLS and YYNGEE. Trimming took 4 bases from V and 7 from J; bases not matched to a gene: 17. The CDR3 is 19 amino acids.